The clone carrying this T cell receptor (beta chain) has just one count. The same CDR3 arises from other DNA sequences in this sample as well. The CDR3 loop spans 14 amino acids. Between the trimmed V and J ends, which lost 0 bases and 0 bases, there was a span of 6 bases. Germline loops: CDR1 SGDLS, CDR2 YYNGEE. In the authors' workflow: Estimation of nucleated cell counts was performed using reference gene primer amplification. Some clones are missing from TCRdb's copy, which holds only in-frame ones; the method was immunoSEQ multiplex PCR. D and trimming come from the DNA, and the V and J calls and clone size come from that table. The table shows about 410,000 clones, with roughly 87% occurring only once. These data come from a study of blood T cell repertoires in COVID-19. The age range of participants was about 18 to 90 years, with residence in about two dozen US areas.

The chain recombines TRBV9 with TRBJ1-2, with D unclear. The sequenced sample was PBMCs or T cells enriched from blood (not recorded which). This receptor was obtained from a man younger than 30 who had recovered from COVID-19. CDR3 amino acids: CASSVDSANYGYTF. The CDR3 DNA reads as TGTGCCAGCAGCGTAGATTCAGCTAACTATGGCTACACCTTC.